This T cell receptor (beta chain) was sequenced in a study of T-cell reconstitution after alpha-beta-depleted transplantation in children. The trim removed 5 bases at V and 4 bases at J, leaving 4 bases unmatched. CDR3 size: 14 residues. Germline V gene data show CDR1 as ENHRY and CDR2 as SYGVKD. Findings of the study overall: Several patients had high TCRbeta diversity at day 60; it came from surviving recipient T cells and thymic progenitors. Reports say that about two months after transplant, the alpha-beta T cells came out of several hundred graft clones that had expanded. T cells produced anew were the main source of T-cell counts and diversity one year after transplant.

Molecular barcoding with unique molecular identifiers was used for the TCRbeta library. A single record per CDR3 protein comes from TCRdb applying MiXCR to the PCR reads. Of around 800,000 distinct CDR3 sequences listed, roughly 15% were seen once; the top ten hold around 4.5%. This clonotype has ten or more counts. Its antigen is undetermined. The chain employs TRBV10-3 and TRBJ1-1; 10 positions match TRBD1. The sample was PBMCs, mostly from graft donor cells, taken 360 days after TCRalphabeta/CD19-depleted stem cell transplant. This receptor was identified in a male patient between 10 and 17 years old who had a stem cell transplant for acute lymphoblastic leukemia, so the T cells may come from the graft donor. Written as DNA, the CDR3 is TGTGCCATCAGTACCGGGACAGGGGCCACTGAAGCTTTCTTT. It is translated as CAISTGTGATEAFF.